The 32 T cell receptor beta chains given below trace back to one sample, sequenced in a study of T cells in Graves' hyperthyroidism and ophthalmopathy. Amplified regions were TCR beta CDR3 sequences from RNA transcripts. The HTBI primer set drove a first-round RT-PCR of the TCR CDR3. Each CDR3 protein is one row after TCRdb ran MiXCR on the multiplex PCR reads. The sample contains nearly 600,000 distinct CDR3 sequences, around 14% of which appear only once. The sample was blood. These receptors all stem from a woman between 25 and 40 years old with Graves' hyperthyroidism that later progressed to Graves' ophthalmopathy.

The chain links TRBV7-2 to TRBJ1-3; D is uncertain. V was trimmed by 2 bases and J by 1 base, leaving 6 bases between them. Germline lookup yields CDR1 SGHTA and CDR2 FQGNSA. There are 14 residues in the CDR3. The CDR3 sequence is CASSLPPSGNTIYF. CDR3 coding DNA: TGTGCCAGCAGCTTACCCCCATCTGGAAACACCATATATTTT.

The chain is built from TRBV20-1 and TRBJ1-1; 9 positions agree with TRBD1. J was trimmed by 5 bases and V by 2 bases; bases with no gene match: 9. This CDR3 is built from 15 residues. CDR1 and CDR2 from the germline V gene are DFQATT and SNEGSKA (reference sequence). CDR3 protein: CSARPQGADRTEAFF. CDR3 DNA: TGCAGTGCTAGACCACAGGGGGCAGATCGTACTGAAGCTTTCTTT.

This clonotype was detected ten times or more. The chain uses TRBV28 and TRBJ1-4; D may be TRBD1 (5 bases). The CDR3 has 12 amino acids. Germline V gene lookup returns CDR1 MDHEN and CDR2 SYDVKM. Trimming shortened V by 5 bases and J by 8 bases, and 9 bases separated the two germline ends. In DNA form, the CDR3 reads TGTGCCAGCAGTGAGGGACGGGAAAAACTGTTTTTT. It yields the protein CASSEGREKLFF. The full variable domain, rest sourced from reference TRBV28 and TRBJ1-4, is DVKVTQSSRYLVKRTGEKVFLECVQDMDHENMFWYRQDPGLGLRLIYFSYDVKMKEKGDIPEGYSVSREKKERFSLILESASTNQTSMYLCASSEGREKLFFGSGTQLSVL.

This clonotype was seen at least ten times. The chain links TRBV5-8 to TRBJ1-5, with D tentatively TRBD1 (6 bases). Germline V gene sequence: CDR1 SGHTS, CDR2 YDEGEE. The CDR3 runs 14 residues. V shed 5 bases and J shed 4 bases, with 13 bases lying between them. The CDR3 DNA is TGTGCCAGCAGTACAGGGAGAGTAAATCAGCCCCAGCATTTT. Protein product: CASSTGRVNQPQHF. The full variable domain, completed using reference TRBV5-8 and TRBJ1-5, is EAGVTQSPTHLIKTRGQQATLRCSPISGHTSVYWYQQALGLGLQFLLWYDEGEERNRGNFPPRFSGRQFPNYSSELNVNALELEDSALYLCASSTGRVNQPQHFGDGTRLSIL.

This clonotype was seen at least ten times. The chain is built from TRBV30 and TRBJ2-3, with TRBD1 matching over 11 bases. Germline trimming cut 4 bases from V and 7 bases from J; bases unmatched to any gene: 7. Per germline, CDR1 GTSNPN and CDR2 SVGIG (reference sequence). This CDR3 has 14 residues. The CDR3 coding sequence is TGTGCCTGGAACCCGGGACAGGGGGTTCATACGCAGTATTTT. Encoded protein: CAWNPGQGVHTQYF.

V usage is TRBV19 and J usage is TRBJ2-2, with TRBD1 matching over 10 bases. Germline V CDR1 and CDR2: LNHDA, SQIVND (reference sequence). CDR3 size: 16 residues. V lost 1 base to trimming and J lost 10 bases; unmatched junction nucleotides: 9. Here the CDR3 reads CASSIGRDRGYEELFF. CDR3 in DNA: TGTGCCAGTAGTATAGGCAGGGACAGGGGATACGAGGAGCTGTTTTTT.

This rearrangement joins TRBV3-1 to TRBJ2-6; TRBD2 agrees at 10 bases. The ends lost 0 bases at V and 3 bases at J; junction bases unmatched: 8. Germline assignment: CDR1 LGHDT and CDR2 YNNKEL (reference sequence). This CDR3 has 19 amino acids. CDR3 nucleotides: TGTGCCAGCAGCCAAGATGGGTTAGCGGGAGGTCGTGGGGCCAACGTCCTGACTTTC. Its protein is CASSQDGLAGGRGANVLTF.

This clonotype was counted at least ten times. The rearrangement joins TRBV20-1 to TRBJ2-5, with D perhaps matching TRBD2 (6 bases). The CDR3 is made up of 14 amino acids. V lost 4 bases and J 0 bases, leaving 12 bases between the germline ends. The germline V gene encodes CDR1 DFQATT and CDR2 SNEGSKA (reference sequence). Here the CDR3 DNA reads TGCAGTGCTATTGCTAGCGAGTACCAAGAGACCCAGTACTTC. Translation: CSAIASEYQETQYF.

Ten or more counts support this clonotype. The chain joins TRBV30 to TRBJ1-1; the D gene is possibly TRBD1 (6 bases). The length of the CDR3 is 12 residues. Trimming cost V 1 base and J 7 bases, with 10 bases left between them. Germline-derived CDR1 and CDR2 are GTSNPN and SVGIG (reference sequence). The CDR3 protein is CAWSAGHIEAFF. DNA for the CDR3: TGTGCCTGGAGTGCGGGACACATTGAAGCTTTCTTT.

This clonotype was seen a few times. V gene TRBV6-5 combines with J gene TRBJ1-5; 7 positions agree with TRBD1. This CDR3 has 15 amino acids. Germline V gives CDR1 MNHEY, CDR2 SVGAGI. V was clipped by 2 bases and J by 5 bases; unmatched bases: 6. Here the CDR3 DNA reads TGTGCCAGCAGTTACGGGGCAGGGGGGGATCAGCCCCAGCATTTT. Residues: CASSYGAGGDQPQHF.

This clonotype was seen at least ten times. The CDR3 sequence: CASSHLKSDRGKFSYEQYF. Here the CDR3 DNA reads TGTGCCAGCAGCCACTTGAAGTCGGACAGGGGGAAATTTTCCTACGAGCAGTACTTC. The V gene is TRBV14, the J gene TRBJ2-7, with 10 bases fitting TRBD1. The V gene end was trimmed by 3 bases and the J gene end by 1 base; junction bases not matched to a gene: 15. Germline CDR1 reads SGHDN; CDR2 reads FVKESK. CDR3 length: 19 residues. Complete variable domain (other parts from reference TRBV14 and TRBJ2-7): EAGVTQFPSHSVIEKGQTVTLRCDPISGHDNLYWYRRVMGKEIKFLLHFVKESKQDESGMPNNRFLAERTGGTYSTLKVQPAELEDSGVYFCASSHLKSDRGKFSYEQYFGPGTRLTVT.

The chain employs TRBV24-1 and TRBJ1-5, with 12 bases matching TRBD1. V shed 4 bases and J 6 bases; nucleotides not matched to a gene: 9. Germline loops: CDR1 KGHDR, CDR2 SFDVKD. The CDR3 loop spans 17 amino acids. For the CDR3, the DNA is TGTGCCACCAGTGAACATACCGGGACAGGGGGCGGTCAGCCCCAGCATTTT. Amino acid sequence: CATSEHTGTGGGQPQHF.

This clonotype turned up a few times. The CDR3 loop reads CASGSGGPSYNEQFF. In DNA form, the CDR3 reads TGTGCCAGCGGCTCTGGGGGTCCCTCCTACAATGAGCAGTTCTTC. The genes are TRBV27 and TRBJ2-1; TRBD1 or TRBD2 may be the D gene (5 bases each). Germline assignment: CDR1 MNHEY and CDR2 SMNVEV (reference sequence). The CDR3 length is 15 residues. V was pared by 8 bases and J by 0 bases, with 14 bases between.

This clonotype was seen at least ten times. This chain links TRBV27 with TRBJ1-6; D possibly corresponds to TRBD1 (5 bases). Looked up from germline, CDR1 is MNHEY and CDR2 is SMNVEV (reference sequence). The V end was cut by 5 bases, the J end by 8 bases, with 19 bases between. The CDR3 loop spans 16 amino acids. CDR3 nucleotides: TGTGCCAGCAGTCTCTACTTCGCAGGGATTCATTCACCCCTCCACTTT. This sequence encodes CASSLYFAGIHSPLHF.

As regards this clonotype: A read error may explain this, as a much larger clone is one base away. The conserved phenylalanine or tryptophan normally closing the CDR3 is absent here, so this likely arose from a read error. CDR3 region: CAWNRGISNQPQHL. CDR3 coding DNA: TGTGCCTGGAACCGTGGTATAAGCAATCAGCCCCAGCATCTT. This chain uses TRBV30 with TRBJ1-5, with D hard to call. The germline V gene encodes CDR1 GTSNPN and CDR2 SVGIG (reference sequence). This CDR3 has 14 amino acids. V dropped 4 bases and J dropped 1 base, with 11 bases sitting between them.

The CDR3, as DNA: TGTGCCAGCAGTTTCGATCGGACTAGCGGGAGTTCCGAGCAGTACTTC. Translation gives CASSFDRTSGSSEQYF. The chain joins TRBV12-3 or TRBV12-4 to TRBJ2-7, with 13 positions matching TRBD2. The CDR3 extends over 16 amino acids. V shed 3 bases and J 6 bases; nucleotides not matched to a gene: 8.

This clonotype has a count of ten or more. This chain links TRBV6-1 with TRBJ2-1; D remains ambiguous. There are 19 residues in the CDR3. The V end lost 2 bases, the J end lost 0 bases, and 20 bases lay between the germline ends. CDR1 is MNHNS and CDR2 is SASEGT in the germline V gene. CDR3 DNA: TGTGCCAGCAGTGAAATATACAAGTTGAGGACGAGCTCCTACAATGAGCAGTTCTTC. This translates into CASSEIYKLRTSSYNEQFF.

There are many counts of this clonotype. DNA for the CDR3: TGTGCCACCCTAGCGGACCTTAACACCGAGCAGTACTTC. Translating it yields CATLADLNTEQYF. V usage is TRBV28 and J usage is TRBJ2-7; TRBD2 matches at 7 bases. V was pared by 10 bases and J by 6 bases, with 12 bases of the junction left unmatched. The CDR3 runs 13 residues. Germline V lookup: CDR1 MDHEN, CDR2 SYDVKM.

This clonotype was detected many times. The chain carries TRBV29-1 and TRBJ2-7, with D possibly being TRBD1 (5 bases). Per germline, CDR1 SQVTM and CDR2 ANQGSEA. The length of the CDR3 is 12 residues. The V and J ends lost 1 base and 5 bases respectively, with 9 bases between them. CDR3 residues: CSVEVQDNEQYF. DNA of the CDR3: TGCAGCGTTGAAGTGCAGGACAACGAGCAGTACTTC.

This clonotype was observed many times. The chain uses TRBV9 and TRBJ2-7; 7 positions agree with TRBD1. V was pared by 2 bases and J by 4 bases, with 9 bases of the junction left unmatched. The CDR3 has 15 amino acids. Germline V CDR1 and CDR2: SGDLS, YYNGEE. The CDR3 DNA reads as TGTGCCAGCAGCGTCCTCCGGGACAGAATATACGAGCAGTACTTC. Its translation: CASSVLRDRIYEQYF.

This clonotype was detected ten times or more. This chain connects TRBV10-3 to TRBJ1-2; maybe TRBD1 (6 bases). The CDR3 runs 12 residues. Germline V gene lookup returns CDR1 ENHRY and CDR2 SYGVKD. V gave up 10 bases and J gave up 4 bases, with 13 bases separating them. The DNA for the CDR3 is TGTGCCACAAACAGGGCGACCTATGGCTACACCTTC. Its protein is CATNRATYGYTF.

This clonotype was found many times. The chain uses TRBV6-1 and TRBJ1-1; D not certain. This CDR3 has 14 residues. Germline loops: CDR1 MNHNS, CDR2 SASEGT. V gave up 2 bases and J gave up 1 base, with 8 bases separating them. DNA for the CDR3: TGTGCCAGCAGTGAACTGGGAGGGAACACTGAAGCTTTCTTT. This sequence encodes CASSELGGNTEAFF.

This clonotype was counted many times. This chain connects TRBV19 to TRBJ2-7; 10 bases align to TRBD2. With V trimmed by 5 bases and J by 0 bases, 4 bases remained unmatched. This CDR3 contains 15 residues. In germline, CDR1 is LNHDA, CDR2 SQIVND (reference sequence). CDR3 nucleotides: TGTGCCAGTAGTCCCCTAGCGGGAGCCTCCTACGAGCAGTACTTC. Amino acid sequence: CASSPLAGASYEQYF.

This clonotype was picked up many times. The chain carries TRBV18 and TRBJ2-1; D is ambiguous. Trimming left V 0 bases short and J 0 bases short, with 12 bases between. Germline values: CDR1 KGHSH, CDR2 LQKENI. The CDR3 runs 17 residues. For the CDR3, the DNA is TGTGCCAGCTCACCACCTATCCATTCCCCCTCCTACAATGAGCAGTTCTTC. Translation: CASSPPIHSPSYNEQFF.

This clonotype was seen repeatedly, ten times or more. This sequence joins TRBV20-1 and TRBJ1-1, with TRBD1 matching 8 bases. The junction had 7 bases not matched to a gene; V was cut back by 6 bases and J by 1 base. There are 14 residues in the CDR3. Germline values: CDR1 DFQATT, CDR2 SNEGSKA (reference sequence). CDR3 in DNA: TGCAGTGCCCTTCCCGGGACAGGGAACACTGAAGCTTTCTTT. This codes for CSALPGTGNTEAFF.

There are many counts of this clonotype. The V and J genes are TRBV7-2 and TRBJ1-1, with 7 bases matching TRBD1. There are 16 residues in the CDR3. Unmatched junction bases numbered 8, after V lost 4 bases and J lost 0 bases. The V gene's germline CDR1 is SGHTA and CDR2 FQGNSA. The CDR3 here is CASSSQGLLMNTEAFF. Written as DNA, the CDR3 is TGTGCCAGCAGCTCACAGGGGCTCCTAATGAACACTGAAGCTTTCTTT.

This clonotype was counted at least ten times. The chain uses TRBV6-1 and TRBJ1-6; the D is unclear. The CDR3 covers 11 residues. Looked up from germline, CDR1 is MNHNS and CDR2 is SASEGT. V was pared by 5 bases and J by 7 bases, with 3 bases between. The CDR3 sequence: CASSSNSPLHF. CDR3 nucleotide sequence: TGTGCCAGCAGTTCGAATTCACCCCTCCACTTT.

The table lists this clonotype with a few counts. This chain connects TRBV27 to TRBJ2-4; D is possibly TRBD1 (5 bases). This CDR3 region has 13 residues. Trimming shortened V by 7 bases and J by 8 bases, and 15 bases separated the two germline ends. Germline lookup yields CDR1 MNHEY and CDR2 SMNVEV (reference sequence). The CDR3 sequence: CASTDSIRDIQYF. The CDR3 region has the DNA TGTGCCAGCACCGACTCGATCAGGGACATTCAGTACTTC.

This clonotype appeared many times. V usage is TRBV6-2 or TRBV6-3 and J usage is TRBJ2-7; TRBD2 might be the D (5 bases). Germline V gene data show CDR1 as MNHEY and CDR2 as SVGEGT. Trimming cost V 6 bases and J 3 bases, with 15 bases left between them. The CDR3 is made up of 14 amino acids. For the CDR3, the DNA is TGTGCCAGCAGCAGAGTAATGGACTTCTACGAGCAGTACTTC. Its protein product is CASSRVMDFYEQYF.

The J gene is TRBJ2-5, the V gene TRBV19; TRBD1 might be the D (6 bases). CDR3 length: 14 residues. Germline-derived CDR1 and CDR2 are LNHDA and SQIVND (reference sequence). V lost 6 bases to trimming and J lost 4 bases, with 15 bases between them. This CDR3 reads CASRRSGAGETQYF. The CDR3 DNA sequence: TGTGCCAGTAGGAGGTCAGGGGCCGGAGAGACCCAGTACTTC.

Ten or more counts support this clonotype. This CDR3 is CSALDRGSPLHF. CDR3 bases: TGCAGTGCTTTGGATCGGGGTTCACCCCTCCACTTT. This chain links TRBV20-1 with TRBJ1-6; D gene unclear. Germline V lookup: CDR1 DFQATT, CDR2 SNEGSKA (reference sequence). V was clipped by 5 bases and J by 9 bases, with 11 bases between them. This CDR3 region has 12 residues.

This clonotype has a count of ten or more. The chain has TRBV18 and TRBJ2-7, with D hard to call. V was shortened by 3 bases and J by 3 bases, with 9 bases between the two germline ends. CDR1 and CDR2 (germline): KGHSH, LQKENI. The CDR3 sequence is 13 residues long. In DNA, the CDR3 is TGTGCCAGCTCACCTCGACCGTACTACGAGCAGTACTTC. Protein sequence: CASSPRPYYEQYF.